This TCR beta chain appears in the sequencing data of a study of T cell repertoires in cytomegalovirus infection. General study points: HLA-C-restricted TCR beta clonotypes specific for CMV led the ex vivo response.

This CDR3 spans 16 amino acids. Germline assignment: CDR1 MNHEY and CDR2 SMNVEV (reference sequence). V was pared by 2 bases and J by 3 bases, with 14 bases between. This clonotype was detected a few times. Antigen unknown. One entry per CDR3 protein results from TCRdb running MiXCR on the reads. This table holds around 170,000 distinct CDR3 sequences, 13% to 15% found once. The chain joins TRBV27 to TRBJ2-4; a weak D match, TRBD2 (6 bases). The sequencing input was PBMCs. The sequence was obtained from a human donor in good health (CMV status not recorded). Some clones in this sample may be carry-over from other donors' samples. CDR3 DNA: TGTGCCAGCAGTTTAATCCCCCAGGAGGGCAAAAACATTCAGTACTTC. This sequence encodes CASSLIPQEGKNIQYF.